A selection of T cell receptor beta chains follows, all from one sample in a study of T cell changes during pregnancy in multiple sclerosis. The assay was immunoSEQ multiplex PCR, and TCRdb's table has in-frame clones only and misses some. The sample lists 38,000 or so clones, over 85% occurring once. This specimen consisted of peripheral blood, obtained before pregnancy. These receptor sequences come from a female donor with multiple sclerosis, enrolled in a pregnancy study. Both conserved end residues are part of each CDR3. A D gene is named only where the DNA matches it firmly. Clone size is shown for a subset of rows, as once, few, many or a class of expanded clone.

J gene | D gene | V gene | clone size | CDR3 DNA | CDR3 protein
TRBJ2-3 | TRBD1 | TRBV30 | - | TGTGCCTGGGCGGACAGGGATCGAGATACGCAGTATTTT | CAWADRDRDTQYF
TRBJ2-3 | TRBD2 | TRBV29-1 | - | TGCAGCGTTTCCGGGACTAGTTTCGCAGATACGCAGTATTTT | CSVSGTSFADTQYF
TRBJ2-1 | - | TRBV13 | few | TGTGCCAGCAGCTCGCAACTTGACAATGAGCAGTTCTTC | CASSSQLDNEQFF
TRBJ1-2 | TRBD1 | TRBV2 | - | TGTGCCAGCAGGGACGACAGGGTGGACTATGGCTACACCTTC | CASRDDRVDYGYTF
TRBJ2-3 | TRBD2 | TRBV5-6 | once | TGTGCCAGCAGCTTAGGGACTAGCGGTTTCACAGATACGCAGTATTTT | CASSLGTSGFTDTQYF
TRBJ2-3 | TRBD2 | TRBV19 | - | TGTGCCAGTAGGGGACTAGCGGGAGAGACAGATACGCAGTATTTT | CASRGLAGETDTQYF
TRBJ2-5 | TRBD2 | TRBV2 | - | TGTGCCAGCAGTCAGGGACTAGCGGGAGGGCAGGAGACCCAGTACTTC | CASSQGLAGGQETQYF
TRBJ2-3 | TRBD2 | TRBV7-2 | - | TGTGCCAGCAGCTTATTGGGTAGCGGGAGCCGGGATACGCAGTATTTT | CASSLLGSGSRDTQYF
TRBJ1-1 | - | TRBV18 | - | TGTGCCAGCTCACCACCGCGGGCCCTGAACACTGAAGCTTTCTTT | CASSPPRALNTEAFF
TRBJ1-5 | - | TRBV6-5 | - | TGTGCCAGCAGTTACTCGGCAGGTAGCAATCAGCCCCAGCATTTT | CASSYSAGSNQPQHF
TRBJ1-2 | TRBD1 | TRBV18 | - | TGTGCCAGCTCACCAGGACAGGGATCAGGCTACACCTTC | CASSPGQGSGYTF
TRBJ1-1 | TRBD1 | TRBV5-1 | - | TGCGCCAGCAGCTTGACAGGGGGCTCTGAAGCTTTCTTT | CASSLTGGSEAFF
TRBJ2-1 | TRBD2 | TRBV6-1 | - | TGTGCCAGCAGTGCGCCGGGACTAGGCATCAATGAGCAGTTCTTC | CASSAPGLGINEQFF
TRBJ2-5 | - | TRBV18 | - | TGTGCCAGCTCACCACCTTTCCCACAAGAGACCCAGTACTTC | CASSPPFPQETQYF
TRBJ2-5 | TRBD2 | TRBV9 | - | TGTGCCAGCAGCTCCACGGGACTAGCGACGGGAGAGACCCAGTACTTC | CASSSTGLATGETQYF
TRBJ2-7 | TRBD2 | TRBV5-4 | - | TGTGCCAGCAGCTTGGATGGGAGGCGGGAGCGCTCCTACGAGCAGTACTTC | CASSLDGRRERSYEQYF
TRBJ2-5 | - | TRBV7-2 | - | TGTGCCAGCAGCCGTCTGGGGAGGCGGGAGACCCAGTACTTC | CASSRLGRRETQYF